This is a list of T cell receptor beta chains from one sample in a study of cytomegalovirus exposure and HLA in healthy donors. Method: immunoSEQ multiplex PCR; TCRdb's copy keeps in-frame clones and lacks some. The sample includes under 150,000 clones, 67% of them seen just once. Sequenced sample: PBMCs. Receptors were obtained from a man in his late teens or twenties in good health and CMV-seropositive. The CDR3 runs from the conserved cysteine through the conserved F or W. A D gene is named only where the DNA matches it firmly. The size entry is marked missing in some rows and otherwise reads once, few, many or a size class.

J	D	V	size	DNA	CDR3
TRBJ2-7	TRBD1	TRBV27	.	TGTGCCAGCAGTTCCCGGGACAGGGGGACCTACGAGCAGTACTTC	CASSSRDRGTYEQYF
TRBJ2-3	.	TRBV5-6	.	TGTGCCAGCAGCTTTTCCAGGATCACTAGCACAGATACGCAGTATTTT	CASSFSRITSTDTQYF
TRBJ2-3	.	TRBV29-1	.	TGCAGCGTTCCCGGAATGGGCAGGTCCACAGATACGCAGTATTTT	CSVPGMGRSTDTQYF
TRBJ1-2	.	TRBV10-2	.	TGCGCCAGCAGTCCACAGGGTTTGGTAAACTATGGCTACACCTTC	CASSPQGLVNYGYTF
TRBJ1-6	TRBD1	TRBV7-3	.	TGTGCCAGCAGCCCCGGACAGGGCGAGAATTCACCCCTCCACTTT	CASSPGQGENSPLHF
TRBJ2-3	TRBD2	TRBV10-3	.	TGTGCCATCAGCCCGCCGGGGAGGGAAGGAGATACGCAGTATTTT	CAISPPGREGDTQYF
TRBJ1-1	.	TRBV19	once	TGTGCCAGTAGCCCGTCTTCGAACACTGAAGCTTTCTTT	CASSPSSNTEAFF
TRBJ2-7	TRBD2	TRBV4-2	.	TGTGCCAGCAGCCCCCGAGGGCTAGCGGGGGGGTCCGAGCAGTACTTC	CASSPRGLAGGSEQYF
TRBJ2-3	.	TRBV5-4	few	TGTGCCAGCAGCCTAGGACAGGCGGGGGATACGCAGTATTTT	CASSLGQAGDTQYF
TRBJ2-2	TRBD1	TRBV30	.	TGTGCCTGGAGGACAGGGGACGGGGAGCTGTTTTTT	CAWRTGDGELFF
TRBJ2-3	TRBD1	TRBV7-9	.	TGTGCCAGCAGCTTGCGACAGGGAAAAGATACGCAGTATTTT	CASSLRQGKDTQYF
TRBJ2-1	.	TRBV30	.	TGTGCCTGGAGTACCGACAGCCGCTCCTACAATGAGCAGTTCTTC	CAWSTDSRSYNEQFF
TRBJ2-7	.	TRBV25-1	few	TGTGCCAGCACCAGGGAGGTCCTCTACGAGCAGTACTTC	CASTREVLYEQYF
TRBJ1-5	.	TRBV7-7	.	TGTGCCAGCAGCTTAGCTCTTAGAGGCTACTATAGCAATCAGCCCCAGCATTTT	CASSLALRGYYSNQPQHF
TRBJ2-7	.	TRBV7-9	few	TGTGCCAGCGGGAGGACCTACGAGCAGTACTTC	CASGRTYEQYF
TRBJ2-5	TRBD2	TRBV2	few	TGTGCCAGCAGTGTGTCGAGCGGGGGCCGGGGAGAGACCCAGTACTTC	CASSVSSGGRGETQYF
TRBJ1-5	.	TRBV7-9	.	TGTGCCAGCACCCGCGGGGATAATCAGCCCCAGCATTTT	CASTRGDNQPQHF
TRBJ2-7	TRBD2	TRBV4-2	.	TGTGCCAGCAGCCAAGATATACAGCGGGGGGCTTCCTACGAGCAGTACTTC	CASSQDIQRGASYEQYF
TRBJ1-6	TRBD1	TRBV27	.	TGTGCCAGCAGTAGGACAGGCGATGATTCACCCCTCCACTTT	CASSRTGDDSPLHF
TRBJ2-1	TRBD2	TRBV19	.	TGTGCCAGTAGTATGCAACTAGCGGGGGACAATGAGCAGTTCTTC	CASSMQLAGDNEQFF
TRBJ1-2	.	TRBV18	.	TGTGCCAGCTCACCACCCGGGGAAAAGGGCTACACCTTC	CASSPPGEKGYTF
TRBJ1-6	TRBD1	TRBV27	few	TGTGCCAGCAGTCCACTTGACAGGGAAAGAAATTCACCCCTCCACTTT	CASSPLDRERNSPLHF
TRBJ2-1	.	TRBV6-1	.	TGTGCCAGCAGTTATAAGGAGAACAATGAGCAGTTCTTC	CASSYKENNEQFF
TRBJ2-3	.	TRBV7-9	.	TGTGCCAGCAGCTTAGGAGGCGGCCAATTTAGCACAGATACGCAGTATTTT	CASSLGGGQFSTDTQYF
TRBJ2-3	.	TRBV7-2	.	TGTGCCAGCAGCGTAGGAAGGAGCGCAGATACGCAGTATTTT	CASSVGRSADTQYF
TRBJ1-3	.	TRBV7-2	.	TGTGCCAGCAGCTTACGGGCAGGGGCTGGAAACACCATATATTTT	CASSLRAGAGNTIYF
TRBJ2-3	.	TRBV18	few	TGTGCCAGCTCACCACGGGGGGTGACAGATACGCAGTATTTT	CASSPRGVTDTQYF
TRBJ1-6	.	TRBV10-3	few	TGTGCCATCAGTGGCTTAGGGGCGACCGCTAATTCACCCCTCCACTTT	CAISGLGATANSPLHF
TRBJ1-1	TRBD1	TRBV6-5	once	TGTGCCAGCAGCCCCTTTGGACAGGGGGTAGCTTTCTTT	CASSPFGQGVAFF
TRBJ1-6	.	TRBV5-4	.	TGTGCCAGCAGCTTGGACACCCTCCACTTT	CASSLDTLHF
TRBJ1-2	TRBD1	TRBV19	.	TGTGCCAGTAGTCAGGGGACAGGGGGCATCTTCTATGGCTACACCTTC	CASSQGTGGIFYGYTF
TRBJ1-6	.	TRBV5-6	once	TGTGCCAGCAGCATTCTATCGGGTGCCCGCTATAATTCACCCCTCCACTTT	CASSILSGARYNSPLHF
TRBJ2-5	.	TRBV5-1	few	TGCGCCAGCAGCCCCCTTGGTTCCGGGGGGCGAGAGACCCAGTACTTC	CASSPLGSGGRETQYF
TRBJ2-7	.	TRBV5-1	.	TGCGCCAGCAGCTTGGTTATCGGCTACGAGCAGTACTTC	CASSLVIGYEQYF
TRBJ1-1	TRBD1	TRBV25-1	.	TGTGCCAGCAGACAGGGGGCGTTCACTGAAGCTTTCTTT	CASRQGAFTEAFF
TRBJ1-5	TRBD1	TRBV4-2	.	TGTGCCAGCAGCCCAACGTCGGAGGGGGCTGGACAGCCCCAGCATTTT	CASSPTSEGAGQPQHF
TRBJ1-2	.	TRBV5-4	.	TGTGCCAGCAGCTTGGAAGGAGAGCGATCCTATGGCTACATCTTC	CASSLEGERSYGYIF
TRBJ1-3	TRBD1	TRBV29-1	.	TGCAGCGCCAGACAGGGGCCTGGAAACACCATATATTTT	CSARQGPGNTIYF
TRBJ1-5	.	TRBV18	.	TGTGCCAGCTCACCAACGGAGTTCAGGGGAAATCAGCCCCAGCATTTT	CASSPTEFRGNQPQHF
TRBJ2-2	.	TRBV2	.	TGTGCCAGCAGGGGAAGGGGGGGGCCATCGAACACCGGGGAGCTGTTTTTT	CASRGRGGPSNTGELFF
TRBJ1-1	.	TRBV20-1	.	TGCAGTGCGCCAGGGAACACTGAAGCTTTCTTT	CSAPGNTEAFF
TRBJ1-1	.	TRBV27	.	TGTGCCAGCAGTCGGAATGTGGACTTCATGAACACTGAAGCTTTCTTT	CASSRNVDFMNTEAFF
TRBJ2-1	TRBD1	TRBV27	.	TGTGCCAGCAGTTGGAGCCAGGGGGCAAATGAGCAGTTCTTC	CASSWSQGANEQFF
TRBJ2-5	TRBD2	TRBV7-2	.	TGTGCCAGCACCCTTCCGGTGGGGCTAGCGGAAGGAGAGACCCAGTACTTC	CASTLPVGLAEGETQYF
TRBJ2-5	TRBD1	TRBV18	.	TGTGCCAGCTCCCCGGGACAGAAAGAGACCCAGTACTTC	CASSPGQKETQYF
TRBJ2-5	TRBD2	TRBV11-3	.	TGTGCCAGCAGCCAAGATAGCGGGGGTAGGGAGACCCAGTACTTC	CASSQDSGGRETQYF
TRBJ1-6	TRBD1	TRBV15	.	TGTGCCACCAGCAGAACAGGGGGTCTGGGAGAACCCCTCCACTTT	CATSRTGGLGEPLHF
TRBJ1-6	.	TRBV9	few	TGTGCCAGCAGCGTAGGGTTTGGAGAGGTCCACTTT	CASSVGFGEVHF
TRBJ2-5	.	TRBV28	.	TGTGCCAGCAGTTTAGGCGGGGCTAGGGGGACCCAGTACTTC	CASSLGGARGTQYF
TRBJ2-5	TRBD1	TRBV5-4	.	TGTGCCAGCAGCTTGGACAGGGGGCGCGAAGAGACCCAGTACTTC	CASSLDRGREETQYF
TRBJ1-6	.	TRBV10-2	.	TGCGCCAGCAGTGATTTCAGGGTGGATTCACCCCTCCACTTT	CASSDFRVDSPLHF
TRBJ2-1	.	TRBV29-1	.	TGCAGCGTGGAACTAGTGGTCTCCTACAATGAGCAGTTCTTC	CSVELVVSYNEQFF
TRBJ2-7	TRBD1	TRBV7-2	.	TGTGCCAGCAGCTCAAACCGGGACAGATCCTACGAGCAGTACTTC	CASSSNRDRSYEQYF